Listed here are 26 T cell receptor beta chains from one sample, sequenced in a study of OX40 agonist ivuxolimab in advanced cancers. Profiling relied on immunoSEQ multiplex PCR, and the TCRdb table lists in-frame clones only, not all of them. The sample consists of around 80,000 clones, 87% of them appearing once. Source: CD4+ or CD8+ T cells sorted from blood, taken in a trial of the OX40 agonist ivuxolimab. The receptors stem from an adult with an advanced solid tumor such as melanoma, head and neck, liver or kidney cancer.

The genes are TRBV7-8 and TRBJ2-3; a possible D gene is TRBD1 (6 bases). Between the trimmed V and J ends, which lost 5 bases and 3 bases, there was a span of 15 bases. CDR3 length: 15 residues. Looked up from germline, CDR1 is SGHVS and CDR2 is FQNEAQ. The CDR3 DNA reads TGTGCCAGCAGCCCCCACAGGGACCTGACAGATACGCAGTATTTT. Translating gives CASSPHRDLTDTQYF.

The chain carries TRBV29-1 and TRBJ2-7, with TRBD1 identical over 7 bases. V was pared by 5 bases and J by 5 bases, with 9 bases of the junction left unmatched. CDR1 and CDR2 (germline): SQVTM, ANQGSEA. The CDR3 loop spans 13 amino acids. CDR3 in amino acids: CSVRVQGSHEQYF. CDR3 nucleotide sequence: TGCAGCGTTAGAGTACAGGGGAGCCACGAGCAGTACTTC.

V and J are TRBV6-1 and TRBJ1-2; unclear D gene. V lost 6 bases and J lost 0, with 8 bases in between. Germline CDR1 is MNHNS and CDR2 is SASEGT. CDR3 size: 13 residues. CDR3 nucleotides: TGTGCCAGCAGCGTCGATACTAACTATGGCTACACCTTC. The encoded protein is CASSVDTNYGYTF.

This chain joins TRBV18 and TRBJ2-5; D gene uncertain. Germline lookup yields CDR1 KGHSH and CDR2 LQKENI. This CDR3 has 14 residues. V shed 4 bases and J shed 4 bases, with 13 bases lying between them. The CDR3 DNA is TGTGCCAGCTCACTGGGTTCGCCCGGAGAGACCCAGTACTTC. Amino acid sequence: CASSLGSPGETQYF.

The chain employs TRBV4-2 and TRBJ1-1; 7 nucleotides line up with TRBD1. The CDR3 has 15 residues. From germline, CDR1 is LGHNA and CDR2 YNFKEQ. Germline trimming cut 6 bases from V and 2 bases from J; bases unmatched to any gene: 9. The CDR3 DNA reads TGTGCCAGCAGGTTTAGGGACAGCCAAAACACTGAAGCTTTCTTT. Amino acids: CASRFRDSQNTEAFF.

The chain recombines TRBV7-9 with TRBJ2-6; D may be TRBD1 (7 bases). V lost 5 bases and J lost 0, with 14 bases in between. Germline loops: CDR1 SEHNR, CDR2 FQNEAQ (reference sequence). The CDR3 covers 17 residues. CDR3 coding DNA: TGTGCCAGCAGCGGGCAGGGGGACTTCTCTGGGGCCAACGTCCTGACTTTC. Translation gives CASSGQGDFSGANVLTF.

J is TRBJ2-2 and V is TRBV9, with TRBD2 matching 9 bases. J was trimmed by 1 base and V by 0 bases; bases with no gene match: 4. This CDR3 spans 17 amino acids. Germline V CDR1 and CDR2: SGDLS, YYNGEE. CDR3 region: CASSVGVSGGNTGELFF. The DNA of the CDR3 is TGTGCCAGCAGCGTAGGGGTTAGCGGGGGGAACACCGGGGAGCTGTTTTTT.

CDR3 sequence reads: CASRSPGVYEQYF. CDR3 in DNA: TGTGCCAGCAGAAGCCCTGGGGTTTACGAGCAGTACTTC. The chain links TRBV6-1 to TRBJ2-7; no clear D gene. The CDR3 has 13 amino acids. Looked up from germline, CDR1 is MNHNS and CDR2 is SASEGT. V was pared by 6 bases and J by 4 bases, with 13 bases between.

The chain is built from TRBV10-1 and TRBJ2-2; 13 positions match TRBD2. Germline CDR1 and CDR2: WNHNN and SYGVQD (reference sequence). With V trimmed by 6 bases and J by 7 bases, 5 bases remained unmatched. The CDR3 sequence is 15 residues long. CDR3 nucleotides: TGCGCCAGCAGCCCGGGACTAGCGGGACGCGGGGAGCTGTTTTTT. As protein: CASSPGLAGRGELFF.

This chain's CDR3 is CASSPDRGYSNQPQHF. DNA of the CDR3: TGTGCCAGCAGCCCCGACAGGGGATATAGCAATCAGCCCCAGCATTTT. The V gene is TRBV6-6, the J gene TRBJ1-5; 8 nucleotides line up with TRBD1. Trimming took 6 bases from V and 0 from J; bases not matched to a gene: 7. The CDR3 runs 16 residues. The germline V gene encodes CDR1 MNHNY and CDR2 SVGAGI (reference sequence).

This clone was counted a few times. The chain joins TRBV30 to TRBJ2-1; TRBD2 matches at 13 bases. CDR1 is GTSNPN and CDR2 is SVGIG in the germline V gene (reference sequence). CDR3 length equals 15 residues. V shed 5 bases, J shed 5 bases, and the junction held 6 bases outside the gene matches. The DNA of the CDR3 is TGTGCCTGGGAAAAGGGACTAGCGGGGAACAATGAGCAGTTCTTC. Amino acid sequence: CAWEKGLAGNNEQFF.

The J gene is TRBJ2-3, the V gene TRBV18; D is uncertain. Trimming pared 3 bases from V and 2 bases from J, leaving 0 bases between. The CDR3 has 11 residues. Germline V gene data show CDR1 as KGHSH and CDR2 as LQKENI. CDR3 sequence (DNA): TGTGCCAGCTCACCCACAGATACGCAGTATTTT. It yields the protein CASSPTDTQYF.

This chain links TRBV18 with TRBJ1-2; D is perhaps TRBD1 (5 bases). Germline values: CDR1 KGHSH, CDR2 LQKENI. This CDR3 is built from 17 residues. The V end lost 2 bases, the J end lost 8 bases, and 24 bases lay between the germline ends. In nucleotides, the CDR3 is TGTGCCAGCTCACCATCTCCGGGGGAACTTGGGGGTCACGGCTACACCTTC. Its translation: CASSPSPGELGGHGYTF.

V and J are TRBV5-1 and TRBJ2-3, with TRBD1 matching 7 bases. This CDR3 is 16 amino acids long. With V trimmed by 0 bases and J by 1 base, 5 bases remained unmatched. Germline V CDR1 and CDR2: SGHRS, YFSETQ. For the CDR3, the DNA is TGCGCCAGCAGCTTGGTCACAGGGGATGGCACAGATACGCAGTATTTT. Translating gives CASSLVTGDGTDTQYF.

The J gene is TRBJ1-1, the V gene TRBV4-1; no definite D call. Trimming cost V 0 bases and J 5 bases, with 13 bases left between them. Germline lookup yields CDR1 MGHRA and CDR2 YSYEKL. The length of the CDR3 is 15 residues. The CDR3 loop reads CASSQDLGRWTEAFF. The CDR3, as DNA: TGCGCCAGCAGCCAAGATCTTGGCAGGTGGACTGAAGCTTTCTTT.

The chain combines TRBV29-1 with TRBJ1-2; D remains unclear. Deletions cut 0 bases from V and 8 bases from J, with 1 base between. Germline CDR1 reads SQVTM; CDR2 reads ANQGSEA. There are 9 residues in the CDR3. The DNA of the CDR3 is TGCAGCGTTGAAGAGGGCTACACCTTC. It codes for CSVEEGYTF. Full variable domain (remainder filled in from reference TRBV29-1 and TRBJ1-2): SAVISQKPSRDICQRGTSLTIQCQVDSQVTMMFWYRQQPGQSLTLIATANQGSEATYESGFVIDKFPISRPNLTFSTLTVSNMSPEDSSIYLCSVEEGYTFGSGTRLTVV.

This clone has a single count. This chain connects TRBV30 to TRBJ2-5, with a weak D call TRBD2 (5 bases). This CDR3 contains 12 residues. V gave up 3 bases and J gave up 7 bases, with 12 bases separating them. CDR1 is GTSNPN, CDR2 SVGIG, per germline (reference sequence). The CDR3 DNA reads TGTGCCTGGAGGGGGAGTCCGGGGACCCAGTACTTC. Translating it yields CAWRGSPGTQYF.

This chain links TRBV2 with TRBJ1-2, with 9 bases identical to TRBD1. CDR1 is SNHLY and CDR2 is FYNNEI in the germline V gene. The CDR3 has 13 amino acids. J was trimmed by 5 bases and V by 9 bases; bases with no gene match: 7. CDR3 sequence: CASAPDRGYGYTF. The CDR3 DNA reads TGTGCCAGTGCCCCGGACAGGGGATATGGCTACACCTTC.

This chain links TRBV20-1 with TRBJ1-2, with D possibly matching TRBD1 (5 bases). This CDR3 has 11 residues. CDR1 and CDR2 from the germline V gene are DFQATT and SNEGSKA (reference sequence). V was pared by 6 bases and J by 5 bases, with 10 bases between. The CDR3 sequence: CSAPGLYGYTF. The CDR3 bases are TGCAGTGCCCCGGGACTTTATGGCTACACCTTC.

This chain uses TRBV7-9 with TRBJ2-5, with 9 bases aligning to TRBD2. J gave up 2 bases and V 5 bases, and 3 bases lay outside the gene matches. CDR1 is SEHNR, CDR2 FQNEAQ, per germline (reference sequence). The CDR3 sequence is 14 residues long. CDR3 sequence (DNA): TGTGCCAGCAGCGTTAGCGGGGGTCAAGAGACCCAGTACTTC. It yields the protein CASSVSGGQETQYF.

The chain is built from TRBV6-5 and TRBJ2-3; no reliable D call. The germline CDR1 and CDR2 sequences are MNHEY and SVGAGI. The CDR3 spans 16 residues. Trimming took 0 bases from V and 3 from J, leaving 13 bases between them. The chain's CDR3 is CASSYSFRLETDTQYF. The CDR3 region has the DNA TGTGCCAGCAGTTACTCATTCAGGCTTGAAACAGATACGCAGTATTTT.

This rearrangement joins TRBV29-1 to TRBJ2-3, with 8 bases fitting TRBD1. The V gene end was trimmed by 4 bases and the J gene end by 2 bases; junction bases not matched to a gene: 5. CDR1 is SQVTM, CDR2 ANQGSEA, per germline. This CDR3 is 14 amino acids long. The CDR3 loop reads CSVGTGFNTDTQYF. As DNA, the CDR3 is TGCAGCGTTGGGACAGGGTTTAACACAGATACGCAGTATTTT.

This chain uses TRBV30 with TRBJ1-5, with D uncertain. In germline, CDR1 is GTSNPN, CDR2 SVGIG (reference sequence). The length of the CDR3 is 12 residues. The germline V and J ends were trimmed by 3 bases and 7 bases, with 10 bases remaining between them. CDR3 in DNA: TGTGCCTGGAGCCTAACTTTACAGCCCCAGCATTTT. Translated, it gives CAWSLTLQPQHF. The whole variable domain, remainder taken from reference TRBV30 and TRBJ1-5, is SQTIHQWPATLVQPVGSPLSLECTVEGTSNPNLYWYRQAAGRGLQLLFYSVGIGQISSEVPQNLSASRPQDRQFILSSKKLLLSDSGFYLCAWSLTLQPQHFGDGTRLSIL.

This clone has a single count. The genes are TRBV6-5 and TRBJ2-5; D gene unclear. CDR1 MNHEY and CDR2 SVGAGI come from the germline V gene. This CDR3 spans 16 amino acids. Trimming removed 2 bases from V and 4 bases from J, with 17 bases in between. The CDR3 nucleotides read TGTGCCAGCAGTTACGGGTACCCCGGGTCGGGAGAGACCCAGTACTTC. It encodes CASSYGYPGSGETQYF.

The CDR3 DNA follows: TGTGCCAGTAGTGGCCGGGACAGACTCTATGGCTACACCTTC. Protein: CASSGRDRLYGYTF. The chain has TRBV19 and TRBJ1-2; 7 bases match TRBD1. The CDR3 contains 14 residues. Germline trimming cut 5 bases from V and 4 bases from J; bases unmatched to any gene: 7. Germline V gene sequence: CDR1 LNHDA, CDR2 SQIVND (reference sequence).

Only one count was recorded for this clone. The rearrangement joins TRBV4-1 to TRBJ2-7; the match to TRBD2 covers 13 bases. Trimming took 4 bases from V and 6 from J; bases not matched to a gene: 6. The length of the CDR3 is 15 residues. Germline CDR1 is MGHRA and CDR2 is YSYEKL. The CDR3 DNA follows: TGCGCCAGCAGCCGGGGGACTAGCGGGGCCCTCGAGCAGTACTTC. It encodes CASSRGTSGALEQYF.